This T cell receptor (beta chain) emerged from a study of cytomegalovirus exposure and HLA in healthy donors. This CDR3 has 12 residues. V was clipped by 5 bases and J by 3 bases, with 4 bases between them. Germline V gene data show CDR1 as LNHDA and CDR2 as SQIVND (reference sequence). Primers: 60 Vbeta forward and 13 Jbeta reverse. Using immunoSEQ multiplex PCR, the repertoire was profiled, and TCRdb retains in-frame clones only, with some absent. The data show around 130,000 clones, around 75% seen once. Sequencing was done on a sample of PBMCs. This chain connects TRBV19 to TRBJ2-2; D is unclear. This TCR came from a man between 25 and 39 years old in good health and CMV-seronegative. CDR3: CASSRYTGELFF. CDR3 DNA: TGTGCCAGTAGTCGGTACACCGGGGAGCTGTTTTTT.